The 2 T cell receptor beta chains given below trace back to one sample, sequenced in a study of cytomegalovirus exposure and HLA in healthy donors. The primer mix had 60 Vbeta and 13 Jbeta primers. The repertoire was sequenced with immunoSEQ multiplex PCR; TCRdb's copy has only in-frame clones and lacks some. Of 95,000 to 150,000 clones listed, roughly 76% are singletons. Specimen: PBMCs. The origin of the receptors is a man aged 30 to 45 in good health and CMV-seronegative.

The rearrangement links TRBV2 to TRBJ2-5; 7 bases match TRBD1. V was clipped by 6 bases and J by 5 bases; unmatched bases: 6. This CDR3 has 13 residues. Per the germline V gene, CDR1 is SNHLY and CDR2 is FYNNEI. The CDR3 DNA follows: TGTGCCAGCAGCGGGGACAGTGGTGAGACCCAGTACTTC. Encoded protein: CASSGDSGETQYF.

CDR3 coding DNA: TGTGCCAGCAGCTTATTAGGACTAGAAGAGACCCAGTACTTC. Residues: CASSLLGLEETQYF. The V and J genes are TRBV11-2 and TRBJ2-5; 7 bases are a match to TRBD2. The CDR3 loop spans 14 amino acids. Unmatched junction bases numbered 3, after V lost 2 bases and J lost 3 bases. Germline CDR1 SGHAT, CDR2 FQNNGV.